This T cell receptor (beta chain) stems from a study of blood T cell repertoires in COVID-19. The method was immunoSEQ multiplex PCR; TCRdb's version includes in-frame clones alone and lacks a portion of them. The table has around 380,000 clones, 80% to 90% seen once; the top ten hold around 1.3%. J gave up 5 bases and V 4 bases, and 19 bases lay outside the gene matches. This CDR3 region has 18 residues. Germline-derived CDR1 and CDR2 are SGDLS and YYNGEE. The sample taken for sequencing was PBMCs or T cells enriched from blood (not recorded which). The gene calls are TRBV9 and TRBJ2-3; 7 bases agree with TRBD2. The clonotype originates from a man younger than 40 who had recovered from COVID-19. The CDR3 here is CASSPKTGRGYEGDTQYF. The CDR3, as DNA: TGTGCCAGCAGCCCAAAGACGGGGCGGGGGTACGAAGGAGATACGCAGTATTTT. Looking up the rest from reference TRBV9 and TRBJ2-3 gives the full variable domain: DSGVTQTPKHLITATGQRVTLRCSPRSGDLSVYWYQQSLDQGLQFLIQYYNGEERAKGNILERFSAQQFPDLHSELNLSSLELGDSALYFCASSPKTGRGYEGDTQYFGPGTRLTVL.